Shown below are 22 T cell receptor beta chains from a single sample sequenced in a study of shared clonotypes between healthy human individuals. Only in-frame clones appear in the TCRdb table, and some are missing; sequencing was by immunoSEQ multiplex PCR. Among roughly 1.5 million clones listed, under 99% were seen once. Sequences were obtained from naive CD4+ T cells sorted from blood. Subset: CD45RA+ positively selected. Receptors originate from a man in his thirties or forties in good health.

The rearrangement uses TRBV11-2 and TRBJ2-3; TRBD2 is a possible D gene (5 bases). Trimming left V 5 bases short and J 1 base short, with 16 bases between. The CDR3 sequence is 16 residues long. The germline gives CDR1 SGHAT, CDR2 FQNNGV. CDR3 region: CASSPPGTAGTDTQYF. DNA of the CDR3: TGTGCCAGCAGCCCCCCGGGTACAGCGGGCACAGATACGCAGTATTTT.

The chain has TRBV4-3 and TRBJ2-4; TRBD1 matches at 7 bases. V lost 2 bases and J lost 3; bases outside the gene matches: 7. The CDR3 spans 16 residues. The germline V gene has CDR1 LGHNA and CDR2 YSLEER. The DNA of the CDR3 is TGCGCCAGCAGCCAACAAGACAGGGTAGACAAAAACATTCAGTACTTC. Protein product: CASSQQDRVDKNIQYF.

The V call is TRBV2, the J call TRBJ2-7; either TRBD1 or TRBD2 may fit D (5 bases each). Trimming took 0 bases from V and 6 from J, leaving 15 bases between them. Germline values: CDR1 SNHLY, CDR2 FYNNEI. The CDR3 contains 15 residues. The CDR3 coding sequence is TGTGCCAGCAGTGAAGCGCTTGGGGCGGCGGGCGAGCAGTACTTC. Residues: CASSEALGAAGEQYF. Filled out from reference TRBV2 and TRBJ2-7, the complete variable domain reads EPEVTQTPSHQVTQMGQEVILRCVPISNHLYFYWYRQILGQKVEFLVSFYNNEISEKSEIFDDQFSVERPDGSNFTLKIRSTKLEDSAMYFCASSEALGAAGEQYFGPGTRLTVT.

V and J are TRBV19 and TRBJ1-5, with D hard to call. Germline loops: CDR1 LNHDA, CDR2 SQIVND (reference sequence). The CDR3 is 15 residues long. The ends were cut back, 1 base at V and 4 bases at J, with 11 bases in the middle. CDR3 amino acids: CASSIARHPNQPQHF. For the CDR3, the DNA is TGTGCCAGTAGTATAGCCCGCCACCCGAATCAGCCCCAGCATTTT.

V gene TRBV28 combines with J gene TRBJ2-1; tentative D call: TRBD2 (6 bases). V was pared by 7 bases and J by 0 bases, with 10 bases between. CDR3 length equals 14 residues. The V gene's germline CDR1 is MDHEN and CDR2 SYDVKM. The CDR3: CASTQAGSYNEQFF. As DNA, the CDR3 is TGTGCCAGCACTCAAGCGGGCTCCTACAATGAGCAGTTCTTC.

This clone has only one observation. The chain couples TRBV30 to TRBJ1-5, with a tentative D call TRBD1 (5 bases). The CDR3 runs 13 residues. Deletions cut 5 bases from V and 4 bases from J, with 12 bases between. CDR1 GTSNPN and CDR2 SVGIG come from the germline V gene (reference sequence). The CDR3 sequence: CAWGRDRNQPQHF. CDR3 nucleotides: TGTGCCTGGGGACGCGACAGAAATCAGCCCCAGCATTTT.

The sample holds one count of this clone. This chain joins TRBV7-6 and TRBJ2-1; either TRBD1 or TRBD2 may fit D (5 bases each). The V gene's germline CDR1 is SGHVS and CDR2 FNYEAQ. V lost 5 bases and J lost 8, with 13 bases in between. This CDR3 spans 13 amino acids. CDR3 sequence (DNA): TGTGCCAGCAGCGTTACTAGGGGCGATGAGCAGTTCTTC. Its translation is CASSVTRGDEQFF.

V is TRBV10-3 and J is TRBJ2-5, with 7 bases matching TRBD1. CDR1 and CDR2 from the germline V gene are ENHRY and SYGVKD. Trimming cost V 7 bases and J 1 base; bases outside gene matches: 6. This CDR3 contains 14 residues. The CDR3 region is CAITKDRSQETQYF. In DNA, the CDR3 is TGTGCCATCACAAAGGACAGGTCCCAAGAGACCCAGTACTTC.

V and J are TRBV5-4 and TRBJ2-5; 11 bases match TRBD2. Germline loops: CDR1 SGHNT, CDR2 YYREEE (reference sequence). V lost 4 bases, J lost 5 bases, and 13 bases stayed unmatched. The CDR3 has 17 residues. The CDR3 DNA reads TGTGCCAGCAGCGCCGGGACTAGCGGTGCGCTTGGGGAGACCCAGTACTTC. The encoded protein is CASSAGTSGALGETQYF. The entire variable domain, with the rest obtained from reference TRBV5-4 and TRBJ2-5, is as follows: ETGVTQSPTHLIKTRGQQVTLRCSSQSGHNTVSWYQQALGQGPQFIFQYYREEENGRGNFPPRFSGLQFPNYSSELNVNALELDDSALYLCASSAGTSGALGETQYFGPGTRLLVL.

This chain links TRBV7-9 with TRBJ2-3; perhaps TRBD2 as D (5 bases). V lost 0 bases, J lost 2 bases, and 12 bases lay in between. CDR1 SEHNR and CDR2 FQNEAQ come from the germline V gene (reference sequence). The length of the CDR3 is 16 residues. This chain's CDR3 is CASSLAPERNTDTQYF. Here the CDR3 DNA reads TGTGCCAGCAGCTTAGCGCCTGAGCGGAACACAGATACGCAGTATTTT.

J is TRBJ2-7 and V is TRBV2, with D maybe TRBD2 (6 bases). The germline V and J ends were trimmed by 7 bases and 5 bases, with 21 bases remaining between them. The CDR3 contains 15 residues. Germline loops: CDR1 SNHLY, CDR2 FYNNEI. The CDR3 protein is CASILGGLPLDEQYF. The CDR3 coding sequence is TGTGCCAGCATCCTCGGGGGACTGCCCCTGGACGAGCAGTACTTC.

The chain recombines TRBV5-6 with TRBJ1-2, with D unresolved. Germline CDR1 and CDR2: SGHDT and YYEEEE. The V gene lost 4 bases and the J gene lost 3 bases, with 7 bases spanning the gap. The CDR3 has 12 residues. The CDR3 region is CASSPRYYGYTF. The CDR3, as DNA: TGTGCCAGCAGCCCGAGGTACTATGGCTACACCTTC.

CDR3 coding DNA: TGTGCCAGCAGCTCCAGACTATCAGGTGAGCAGTTCTTC. The encoded protein is CASSSRLSGEQFF. V gene TRBV7-2 combines with J gene TRBJ2-1; a weak D match, TRBD2 (5 bases). The CDR3 contains 13 residues. The germline gives CDR1 SGHTA, CDR2 FQGNSA. V gave up 4 bases and J gave up 9 bases, with 13 bases separating them.

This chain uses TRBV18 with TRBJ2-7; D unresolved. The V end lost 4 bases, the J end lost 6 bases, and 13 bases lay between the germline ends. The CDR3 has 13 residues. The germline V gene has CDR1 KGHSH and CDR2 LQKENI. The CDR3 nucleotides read TGTGCCAGCTCACGTCTAACCCCCCGCGAGCAGTACTTC. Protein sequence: CASSRLTPREQYF.

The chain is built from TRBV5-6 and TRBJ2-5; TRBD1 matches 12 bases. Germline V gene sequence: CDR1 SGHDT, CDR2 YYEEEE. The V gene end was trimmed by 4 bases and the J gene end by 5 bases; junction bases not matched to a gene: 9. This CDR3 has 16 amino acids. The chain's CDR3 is CASSTGQGAPTETQYF. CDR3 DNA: TGTGCCAGCAGCACGGGACAGGGGGCTCCGACGGAGACCCAGTACTTC.

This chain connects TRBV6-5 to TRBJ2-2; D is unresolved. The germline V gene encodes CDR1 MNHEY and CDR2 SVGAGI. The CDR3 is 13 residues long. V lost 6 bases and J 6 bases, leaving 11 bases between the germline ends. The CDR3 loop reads CASSPEWAGELFF. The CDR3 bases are TGTGCCAGCAGCCCCGAATGGGCCGGGGAGCTGTTTTTT.

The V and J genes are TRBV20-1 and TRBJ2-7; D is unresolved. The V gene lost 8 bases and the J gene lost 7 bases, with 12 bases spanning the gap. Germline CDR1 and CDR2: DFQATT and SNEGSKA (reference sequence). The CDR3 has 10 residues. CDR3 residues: CSSRSEEQYF. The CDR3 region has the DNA TGCAGTTCCAGATCGGAAGAGCAGTACTTC.

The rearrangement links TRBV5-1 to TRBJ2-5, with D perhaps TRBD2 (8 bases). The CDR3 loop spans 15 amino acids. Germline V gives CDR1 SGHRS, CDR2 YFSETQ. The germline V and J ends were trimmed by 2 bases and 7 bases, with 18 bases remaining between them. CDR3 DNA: TGCGCCAGCAGCTTTTCCGGGACTAGGGGGCGGACCCAGTACTTC. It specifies CASSFSGTRGRTQYF.

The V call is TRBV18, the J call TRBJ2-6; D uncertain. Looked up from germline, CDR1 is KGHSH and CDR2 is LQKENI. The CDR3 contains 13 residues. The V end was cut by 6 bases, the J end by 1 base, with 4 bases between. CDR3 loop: CASSISGANVLTF. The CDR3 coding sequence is TGTGCCAGCTCGATATCTGGGGCCAACGTCCTGACTTTC.

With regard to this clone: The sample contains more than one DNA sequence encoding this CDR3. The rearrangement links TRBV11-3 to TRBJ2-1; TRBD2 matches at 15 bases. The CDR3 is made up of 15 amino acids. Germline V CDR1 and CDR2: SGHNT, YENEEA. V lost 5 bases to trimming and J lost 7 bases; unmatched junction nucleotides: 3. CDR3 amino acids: CASSRGLAGGNEQFF. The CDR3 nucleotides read TGTGCCAGCAGCCGAGGACTAGCGGGAGGGAATGAGCAGTTCTTC.

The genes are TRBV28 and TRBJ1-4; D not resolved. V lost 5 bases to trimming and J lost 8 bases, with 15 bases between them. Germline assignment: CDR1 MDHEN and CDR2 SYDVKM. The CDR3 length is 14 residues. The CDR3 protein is CASSPTKTGEKLFF. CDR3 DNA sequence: TGTGCCAGCAGTCCCACAAAAACGGGGGAAAAACTGTTTTTT.

This CDR3 reads CASSQEVVAGGHEQFF. DNA of the CDR3: TGCGCCAGCAGCCAAGAGGTTGTAGCGGGAGGTCATGAGCAGTTCTTC. This rearrangement joins TRBV4-3 to TRBJ2-1; TRBD2 matches at 10 bases. The CDR3 has 16 amino acids. V lost 0 bases and J lost 8; bases outside the gene matches: 7. Germline-derived CDR1 and CDR2 are LGHNA and YSLEER.